Included here is one TCR beta chain sequence, with context. Its antigen is unknown. Germline is not matched at one junction end, which may reflect a read error. The entry originates in a study of cytomegalovirus exposure and HLA in healthy donors. Study observations and caveats: In a later analysis, a genetic analysis reported fewer productive-TCR N-insertions in an Asian-associated ancestry cluster than the cohort average. Highly shared sequence variants in one cluster were likely a sequencing artifact.

Primers included in the PCR were 60 Vbeta and 13 Jbeta primers. Clones were sequenced by immunoSEQ multiplex PCR, and TCRdb holds only the in-frame ones, with some missing. The repertoire has over 150,000 clones, about 81% of them found once; the top ten carry 0.95% to 1%. Germline CDR1 is PRHDT and CDR2 is FYEKMQ (reference sequence). This CDR3 is built from 15 residues. The V gene is TRBV13, the J gene TRBJ1-3, with D hard to call. The sequence derives from a girl aged 2-10 years in good health and CMV-seropositive. The sample comprised PBMCs. The CDR3 protein is CASSIGSYSGNTIYF. The CDR3 coding sequence is TGTGCCAGCAGCATAGGGTCCTACTCTGGAAACACCATATATTTT.